This TCR beta chain is drawn from a study of blood T cells in healthy people across ages. V was pared by 2 bases and J by 1 base, with 8 bases between. Germline V gene lookup returns CDR1 LGHDT and CDR2 YNNKEL (reference sequence). This CDR3 is 14 amino acids long. The use of a sample-barcoded 5' primer and a J-beta primer mix characterized a second PCR of roughly 7 to 11 cycles. TCRdb fed the 5' RACE reads into MiXCR, producing one record per CDR3 protein. This repertoire shows around 850,000 distinct CDR3 sequences, about 34% found once; its top ten account for around 13%. This receptor was identified in a man younger than 35 in good health. The source material was blood. The chain combines TRBV3-1 with TRBJ1-1, with D maybe TRBD1 (5 bases). The DNA for the CDR3 is TGTGCCAGCAGCCAAACGGACACGAACACTGAAGCTTTCTTT. This gives the protein CASSQTDTNTEAFF.